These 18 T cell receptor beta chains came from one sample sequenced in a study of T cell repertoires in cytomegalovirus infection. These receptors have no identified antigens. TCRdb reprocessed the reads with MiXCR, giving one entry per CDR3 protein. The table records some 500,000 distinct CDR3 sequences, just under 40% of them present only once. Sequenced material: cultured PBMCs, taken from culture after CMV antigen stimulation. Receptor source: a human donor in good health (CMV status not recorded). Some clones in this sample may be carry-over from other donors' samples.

CDR3 amino acids: CASSPGGATSYEQYF. CDR3 nucleotides: TGTGCCAGCAGCCCGGGTGGGGCGACCTCCTACGAGCAGTACTTC. This sequence joins TRBV5-4 and TRBJ2-7; D perhaps matches TRBD1 (5 bases). V shed 4 bases and J shed 0 bases, with 14 bases lying between them. Per the germline V gene, CDR1 is SGHNT and CDR2 is YYREEE (reference sequence). CDR3 length equals 15 residues. Drawing the rest from reference TRBV5-4 and TRBJ2-7, the complete variable domain is ETGVTQSPTHLIKTRGQQVTLRCSSQSGHNTVSWYQQALGQGPQFIFQYYREEENGRGNFPPRFSGLQFPNYSSELNVNALELDDSALYLCASSPGGATSYEQYFGPGTRLTVT.

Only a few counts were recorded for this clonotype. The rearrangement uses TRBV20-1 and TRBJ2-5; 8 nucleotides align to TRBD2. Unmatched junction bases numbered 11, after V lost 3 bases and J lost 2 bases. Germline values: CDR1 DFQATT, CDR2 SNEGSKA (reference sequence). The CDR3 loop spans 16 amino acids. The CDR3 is CSASWRGAWGQETQYF. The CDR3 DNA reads TGCAGTGCTAGTTGGCGGGGGGCGTGGGGGCAAGAGACCCAGTACTTC.

The CDR3 sequence is CASSSKRDGGPTIYF. Here the CDR3 DNA reads TGTGCCAGCAGCTCAAAGAGGGACGGCGGTCCCACCATATATTTT. The V call is TRBV11-2, the J call TRBJ1-3; perhaps TRBD1 as D (5 bases). This CDR3 spans 15 amino acids. In germline, CDR1 is SGHAT, CDR2 FQNNGV. V was clipped by 4 bases and J by 9 bases, with 19 bases between them.

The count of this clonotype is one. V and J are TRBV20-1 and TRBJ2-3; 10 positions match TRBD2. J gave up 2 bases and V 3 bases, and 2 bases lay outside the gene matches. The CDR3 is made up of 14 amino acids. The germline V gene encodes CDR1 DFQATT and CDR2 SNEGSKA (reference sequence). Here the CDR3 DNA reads TGCAGTGCTAGGAGCGGGGGGGCCACAGATACGCAGTATTTT. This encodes CSARSGGATDTQYF.

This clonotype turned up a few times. In DNA form, the CDR3 reads TGTGCCAGCAGTGACGTTGGGTACGAGCAGTACTTC. Amino acid sequence: CASSDVGYEQYF. The chain couples TRBV25-1 to TRBJ2-7; unclear D gene. This CDR3 has 12 residues. Germline CDR1 and CDR2: MGHDK and SYGVNS. V lost 3 bases and J lost 4, with 7 bases in between.

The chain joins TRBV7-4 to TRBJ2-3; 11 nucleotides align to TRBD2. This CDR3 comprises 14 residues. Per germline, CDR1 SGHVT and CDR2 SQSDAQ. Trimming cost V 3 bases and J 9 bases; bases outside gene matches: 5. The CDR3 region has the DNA TGTGCCAGCAGCTTTTTGCTAGCGGGAGGAACGCAGTATTTT. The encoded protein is CASSFLLAGGTQYF.

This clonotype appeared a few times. This CDR3 reads CASSLVYSGETQYF. The CDR3 nucleotides are TGTGCCAGCAGCTTGGTCTATTCGGGGGAGACCCAGTACTTC. The genes are TRBV7-2 and TRBJ2-5; a weak D match, TRBD2 (5 bases). The V gene's germline CDR1 is SGHTA and CDR2 FQGNSA. V lost 3 bases, J lost 5 bases, and 13 bases lay in between. This CDR3 spans 14 amino acids.

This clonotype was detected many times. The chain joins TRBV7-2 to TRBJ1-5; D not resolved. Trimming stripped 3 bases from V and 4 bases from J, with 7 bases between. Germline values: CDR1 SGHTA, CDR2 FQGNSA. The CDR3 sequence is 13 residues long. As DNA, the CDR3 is TGTGCCAGCAGCTTTCGTGGGAATCAGCCCCAGCATTTT. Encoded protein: CASSFRGNQPQHF.

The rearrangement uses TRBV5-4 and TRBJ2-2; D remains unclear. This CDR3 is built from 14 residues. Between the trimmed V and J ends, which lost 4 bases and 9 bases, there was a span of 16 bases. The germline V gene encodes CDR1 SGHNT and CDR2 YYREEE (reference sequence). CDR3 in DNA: TGTGCCAGCAGCCCCGGGCCTCCGGGCCGGGAGCTGTTTTTT. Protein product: CASSPGPPGRELFF. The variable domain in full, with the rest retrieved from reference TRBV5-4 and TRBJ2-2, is ETGVTQSPTHLIKTRGQQVTLRCSSQSGHNTVSWYQQALGQGPQFIFQYYREEENGRGNFPPRFSGLQFPNYSSELNVNALELDDSALYLCASSPGPPGRELFFGEGSRLTVL.

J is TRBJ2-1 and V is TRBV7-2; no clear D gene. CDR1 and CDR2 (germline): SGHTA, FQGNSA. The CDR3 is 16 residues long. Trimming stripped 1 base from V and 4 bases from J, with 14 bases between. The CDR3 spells CASSLEASVIYNEQFF. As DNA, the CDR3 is TGTGCCAGCAGCTTAGAGGCCAGCGTTATTTACAATGAGCAGTTCTTC.

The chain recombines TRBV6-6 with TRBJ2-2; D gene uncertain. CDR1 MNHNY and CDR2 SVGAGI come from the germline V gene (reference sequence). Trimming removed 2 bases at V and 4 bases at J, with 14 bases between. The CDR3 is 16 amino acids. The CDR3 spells CASSYAVQTFTGELFF. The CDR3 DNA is TGTGCCAGCAGTTACGCGGTCCAAACGTTCACCGGGGAGCTGTTTTTT.

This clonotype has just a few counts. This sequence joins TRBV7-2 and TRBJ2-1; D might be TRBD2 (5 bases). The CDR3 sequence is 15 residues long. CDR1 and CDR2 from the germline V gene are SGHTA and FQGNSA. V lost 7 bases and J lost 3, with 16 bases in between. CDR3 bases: TGTGCCAGCAAAAAGACGGGGTCAGTCTACAATGAGCAGTTCTTC. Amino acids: CASKKTGSVYNEQFF.

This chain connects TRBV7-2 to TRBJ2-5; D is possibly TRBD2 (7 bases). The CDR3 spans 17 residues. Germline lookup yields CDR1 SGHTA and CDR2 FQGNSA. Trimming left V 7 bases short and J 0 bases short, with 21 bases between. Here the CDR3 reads CASNPRGGSSYQETQYF. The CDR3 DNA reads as TGTGCCAGCAACCCAAGGGGGGGGTCCTCGTACCAAGAGACCCAGTACTTC.

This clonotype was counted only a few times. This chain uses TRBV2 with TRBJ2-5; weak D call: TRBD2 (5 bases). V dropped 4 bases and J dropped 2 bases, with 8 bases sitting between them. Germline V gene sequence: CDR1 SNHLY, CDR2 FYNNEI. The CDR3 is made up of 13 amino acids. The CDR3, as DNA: TGTGCCAGCAGTGGGGAGACACAAGAGACCCAGTACTTC. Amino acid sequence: CASSGETQETQYF.

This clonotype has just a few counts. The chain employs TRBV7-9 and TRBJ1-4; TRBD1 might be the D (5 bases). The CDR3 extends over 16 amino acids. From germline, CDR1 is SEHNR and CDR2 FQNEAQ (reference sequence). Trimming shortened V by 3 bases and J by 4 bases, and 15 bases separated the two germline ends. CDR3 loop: CASSFRAGGSNEKLFF. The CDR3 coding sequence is TGTGCCAGCAGCTTCCGCGCGGGGGGGAGTAATGAAAAACTGTTTTTT. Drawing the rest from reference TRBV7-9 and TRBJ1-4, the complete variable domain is DTGVSQNPRHKITKRGQNVTFRCDPISEHNRLYWYRQTLGQGPEFLTYFQNEAQLEKSRLLSDRFSAERPKGSFSTLEIQRTEQGDSAMYLCASSFRAGGSNEKLFFGSGTQLSVL.

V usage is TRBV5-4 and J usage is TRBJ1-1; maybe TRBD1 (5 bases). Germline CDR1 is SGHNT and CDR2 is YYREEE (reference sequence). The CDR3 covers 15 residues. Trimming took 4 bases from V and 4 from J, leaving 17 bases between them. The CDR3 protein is CASSRRGGGTTEAFF. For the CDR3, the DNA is TGTGCCAGCAGCCGGAGGGGCGGAGGGACCACTGAAGCTTTCTTT.

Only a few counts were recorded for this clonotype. Here the CDR3 DNA reads TGTGCCAGCAGTTACTACGGACAGAACACTGAAGCTTTCTTT. Amino acids: CASSYYGQNTEAFF. The chain is built from TRBV6-6 and TRBJ1-1; TRBD1 is a possible D gene (5 bases). Germline CDR1 and CDR2: MNHNY and SVGAGI (reference sequence). Trimming removed 1 base at V and 1 base at J, with 7 bases between. This CDR3 region has 14 residues.

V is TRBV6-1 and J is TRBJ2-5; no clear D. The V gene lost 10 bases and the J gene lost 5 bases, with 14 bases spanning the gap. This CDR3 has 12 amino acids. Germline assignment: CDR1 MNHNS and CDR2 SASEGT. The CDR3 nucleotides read TGTGCCACCTCCGAGGTGGGGGAGACCCAGTACTTC. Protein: CATSEVGETQYF.